The clone carrying this TCR beta chain was seen a single time. The germline V gene encodes CDR1 SNHLY and CDR2 FYNNEI. The ends lost 6 bases at V and 3 bases at J; junction bases unmatched: 6. The CDR3 extends over 16 amino acids. This entry is derived from a study of blood T cell repertoires in COVID-19. The authors' processing: Reference gene primers were amplified, and this amplification served to estimate nucleated cell counts. The protocol was immunoSEQ multiplex PCR, while the TCRdb copy is restricted to in-frame clones and leaves out a portion. V and J calls and clone size are as listed in that table; D and trimming were resolved from the DNA. The sample has more than 200,000 clones, 75% to 90% seen once.

Sequencing was performed on peripheral blood. V and J are TRBV2 and TRBJ2-5; TRBD2 agrees at 14 bases. This sequence originates from a man aged 25-45 years with active or convalescent COVID-19. This CDR3 is CASSKGLAGAKETQYF. As DNA, the CDR3 is TGTGCCAGCAGCAAGGGACTAGCGGGGGCCAAAGAGACCCAGTACTTC.